The next 30 T cell receptor beta chains were all read from a single sample in a study of technical replicates of blood from a few donors (dated by TCRdb to the late 2010s). Receptor libraries were prepared by the immunoSEQ multiplex PCR assay. TCRdb carries this immuneACCESS record with in-frame sequences only. Its versions omit some clonotypes, under half of them owing to an unresolved V gene in the studies checked, with the rest unexplained. This sample holds tens of thousands of clones; roughly 90% were observed only once. In total, the top ten clones hold roughly 0.41% of the sample. The specimen sequenced was T cells isolated from PBMCs. All receptors derive from a human donor in good health.

This chain connects TRBV19 to TRBJ2-7; 8 nucleotides line up with TRBD1. Germline V CDR1 and CDR2: LNHDA, SQIVND (reference sequence). Trimming took 6 bases from V and 0 from J; bases not matched to a gene: 13. The CDR3 has 17 amino acids. In DNA form, the CDR3 reads TGTGCCAGTAGCCCCGTGTTGAACAGGGGGAGCTCCTACGAGCAGTACTTC. It yields the protein CASSPVLNRGSSYEQYF.

This sequence joins TRBV7-8 and TRBJ1-3, with 9 bases fitting TRBD1. Germline CDR1 is SGHVS and CDR2 is FQNEAQ. CDR3 length: 16 residues. With 5 bases clipped from V and 4 bases from J, the junction kept 9 bases outside the gene matches. The CDR3 nucleotides are TGTGCCAGCAGCCATCGGACAGGGGCGCAGGGAAACACCATATATTTT. Protein sequence: CASSHRTGAQGNTIYF.

J is TRBJ1-5 and V is TRBV7-9; possible D gene TRBD1, 6 bases. CDR1 is SEHNR, CDR2 FQNEAQ, per germline (reference sequence). V dropped 6 bases and J dropped 0 bases, with 6 bases sitting between them. The CDR3 has 13 amino acids. DNA of the CDR3: TGTGCCAGCAGGGACAGTAGCAATCAGCCCCAGCATTTT. Translated: CASRDSSNQPQHF.

This chain joins TRBV15 and TRBJ1-4; D not resolved. This CDR3 is built from 12 residues. Trimming shortened V by 8 bases and J by 8 bases, and 12 bases separated the two germline ends. Germline assignment: CDR1 LNHNV and CDR2 YYDKDF (reference sequence). The CDR3 DNA sequence: TGTGCCACCCCTAGTGACCGGGAAAAACTGTTTTTT. This gives the protein CATPSDREKLFF.

The V call is TRBV5-4, the J call TRBJ2-7; 8 bases are a match to TRBD1. CDR3 length: 14 amino acids. V lost 4 bases, J lost 6 bases, and 9 bases stayed unmatched. Per the germline V gene, CDR1 is SGHNT and CDR2 is YYREEE (reference sequence). The CDR3 region is CASSLGEGTGEQYF. CDR3 in DNA: TGTGCCAGCAGCCTGGGTGAGGGGACAGGCGAGCAGTACTTC.

This chain uses TRBV27 with TRBJ2-7, with a weak D call TRBD1 (5 bases). This CDR3 has 15 residues. The germline gives CDR1 MNHEY, CDR2 SMNVEV (reference sequence). Trimming cost V 0 bases and J 0 bases, with 9 bases left between them. In DNA, the CDR3 is TGTGCCAGCAGTTTATCTCAGGGTAGCTCCTACGAGCAGTACTTC. Residues: CASSLSQGSSYEQYF.

This chain uses TRBV12-5 with TRBJ2-7, with D possibly matching TRBD1 (6 bases). Germline V gene data show CDR1 as LGHNT and CDR2 as FRNRAP. The CDR3 loop spans 16 amino acids. Trimming took 1 base from V and 6 from J, leaving 19 bases between them. This CDR3 reads CASGLGTGPQVFEQYF. The CDR3 nucleotides are TGTGCTAGTGGTTTGGGAACAGGGCCGCAGGTGTTCGAGCAGTACTTC.

The CDR3 sequence: CASGEWGLDYNEQFF. The DNA of the CDR3 is TGTGCCAGCGGCGAGTGGGGACTAGACTACAATGAGCAGTTCTTC. The V call is TRBV7-9, the J call TRBJ2-1, with 8 bases matching TRBD2. The CDR3 has 15 amino acids. V dropped 8 bases and J dropped 3; count of bases not matched to a gene: 9. Germline V CDR1 and CDR2: SEHNR, FQNEAQ (reference sequence).

This chain links TRBV19 with TRBJ2-2, with D possibly TRBD1 on 6 matching bases. The ends were cut back, 4 bases at V and 7 bases at J, with 16 bases in the middle. The CDR3 runs 15 residues. In germline, CDR1 is LNHDA, CDR2 SQIVND (reference sequence). CDR3 nucleotides: TGTGCCAGTAGTACGGAACAGGGAGAAAGCGGGGAGCTGTTTTTT. Its protein product is CASSTEQGESGELFF. Complete variable domain (other parts from reference TRBV19 and TRBJ2-2): DGGITQSPKYLFRKEGQNVTLSCEQNLNHDAMYWYRQDPGQGLRLIYYSQIVNDFQKGDIAEGYSVSREKKESFPLTVTSAQKNPTAFYLCASSTEQGESGELFFGEGSRLTVL.

The chain employs TRBV5-6 and TRBJ2-1; TRBD1 matches 11 bases. Per the germline V gene, CDR1 is SGHDT and CDR2 is YYEEEE. The CDR3 consists of 15 residues. With V trimmed by 5 bases and J by 8 bases, 9 bases remained unmatched. The DNA for the CDR3 is TGTGCCAGCAGTCTCGGACAGGGGGCGATCGATGAGCAGTTCTTC. Its protein product is CASSLGQGAIDEQFF.

This clone was seen once. This chain uses TRBV6-6 with TRBJ1-1, with unresolved D. CDR1 and CDR2 (germline): MNHNY, SVGAGI (reference sequence). Trimming took off 2 bases at V and 13 bases at J, with 23 bases between the two ends. The CDR3 length is 15 residues. The chain's CDR3 is CASSYPQELPILGFF. Here the CDR3 DNA reads TGTGCCAGCAGTTACCCGCAGGAATTACCAATTTTGGGTTTCTTT.

The CDR3 is CASSPSQGDNYGYTF. The DNA of the CDR3 is TGTGCCAGCTCACCTTCCCAAGGGGATAACTATGGCTACACCTTC. The chain recombines TRBV18 with TRBJ1-2, with D perhaps matching TRBD1 (5 bases). Germline assignment: CDR1 KGHSH and CDR2 LQKENI. V was trimmed by 3 bases and J by 1 base, leaving 12 bases between them. The CDR3 spans 15 residues. The entire variable domain, with the rest obtained from reference TRBV18 and TRBJ1-2, is as follows: NAGVMQNPRHLVRRRGQEARLRCSPMKGHSHVYWYRQLPEEGLKFMVYLQKENIIDESGMPKERFSAEFPKEGPSILRIQQVVRGDSAAYFCASSPSQGDNYGYTFGSGTRLTVV.

The V gene is TRBV6-5, the J gene TRBJ2-1, with 8 nucleotides matching TRBD1. The trim removed 5 bases at V and 5 bases at J, leaving 5 bases unmatched. The CDR3 runs 14 residues. Germline V lookup: CDR1 MNHEY, CDR2 SVGAGI. CDR3 nucleotides: TGTGCCAGCAGTCGACAGGGGCGTAACAATGAGCAGTTCTTC. Protein product: CASSRQGRNNEQFF.

The V and J genes are TRBV5-1 and TRBJ1-1; D ambiguous. The CDR3 totals 14 residues. Germline V gene lookup returns CDR1 SGHRS and CDR2 YFSETQ. V lost 3 bases and J lost 0, with 9 bases in between. The CDR3 spells CASSSQRMNTEAFF. For the CDR3, the DNA is TGCGCCAGCAGCTCACAGCGGATGAACACTGAAGCTTTCTTT. The full variable domain, completed using reference TRBV5-1 and TRBJ1-1, is KAGVTQTPRYLIKTRGQQVTLSCSPISGHRSVSWYQQTPGQGLQFLFEYFSETQRNKGNFPGRFSGRQFSNSRSEMNVSTLELGDSALYLCASSSQRMNTEAFFGQGTRLTVV.

This sequence joins TRBV6-4 and TRBJ2-7; D remains unclear. Germline CDR1 and CDR2: MRHNA and SNTAGT. Deletions cut 4 bases from V and 0 bases from J, with 13 bases between. The CDR3 has 15 amino acids. The CDR3, as DNA: TGTGCCAGCAGTGGGGCCTCACGTTTCTCCTACGAGCAGTACTTC. Its protein product is CASSGASRFSYEQYF.

The V gene is TRBV10-3, the J gene TRBJ2-2, with D possibly being TRBD2 (5 bases). The CDR3 has 14 residues. CDR1 is ENHRY, CDR2 SYGVKD, per germline. With 2 bases removed from V and 7 bases from J, the gap between germline ends came to 11 bases. This chain's CDR3 is CAISEKEVGGELFF. Here the CDR3 DNA reads TGTGCCATCAGTGAGAAGGAGGTTGGCGGGGAGCTGTTTTTT.

J is TRBJ1-1 and V is TRBV11-2; maybe TRBD1 (5 bases). The ends were cut back, 2 bases at V and 8 bases at J, with 15 bases in the middle. The CDR3 loop spans 14 amino acids. The V gene's germline CDR1 is SGHAT and CDR2 FQNNGV. This chain's CDR3 is CASSLLQEGREAFF. The CDR3 bases are TGTGCCAGCAGCTTACTACAGGAGGGTAGGGAAGCTTTCTTT.

The chain combines TRBV6-5 with TRBJ1-5; perhaps TRBD1 as D (5 bases). Germline CDR1 MNHEY, CDR2 SVGAGI. The germline V and J ends were trimmed by 6 bases and 2 bases, with 11 bases remaining between them. The CDR3 has 14 residues. CDR3 sequence (DNA): TGTGCCAGCAGCCCAGGGTTCGGCAATCAGCCCCAGCATTTT. This encodes CASSPGFGNQPQHF.

This clone came up once. The genes are TRBV6-1 and TRBJ2-1, with a weak D call TRBD2 (6 bases). The CDR3 covers 14 residues. Trimming stripped 9 bases from V and 6 bases from J, with 18 bases between. Per germline, CDR1 MNHNS and CDR2 SASEGT. The CDR3 DNA follows: TGTGCCAGTACGGAGGGCCAGTCGTTCAATGAGCAGTTCTTC. Amino acids: CASTEGQSFNEQFF.

This rearrangement joins TRBV2 to TRBJ2-4; TRBD2 matches at 13 bases. Germline V gives CDR1 SNHLY, CDR2 FYNNEI. CDR3 length: 19 amino acids. V lost 5 bases to trimming and J lost 0 bases; unmatched junction nucleotides: 10. The CDR3 is CASSSPLAGGPQAKNIQYF. The CDR3 DNA follows: TGTGCCAGCAGTTCGCCACTAGCGGGAGGGCCTCAAGCCAAAAACATTCAGTACTTC.

V is TRBV19 and J is TRBJ2-3; 7 bases line up with TRBD1. This CDR3 region has 17 residues. V lost 2 bases to trimming and J lost 2 bases; unmatched junction nucleotides: 10. Germline assignment: CDR1 LNHDA and CDR2 SQIVND (reference sequence). CDR3 nucleotides: TGTGCCAGTAGTATACAAGACAGGGCCTTATTCACAGATACGCAGTATTTT. Its protein is CASSIQDRALFTDTQYF.

This rearrangement joins TRBV5-1 to TRBJ2-1; D gene ambiguous. V was pared by 0 bases and J by 6 bases, with 4 bases between. The CDR3 runs 12 residues. The germline V gene has CDR1 SGHRS and CDR2 YFSETQ. The CDR3 loop is CASSLAGNEQFF. CDR3 bases: TGCGCCAGCAGCTTGGCCGGCAATGAGCAGTTCTTC.

This chain joins TRBV2 and TRBJ2-7, with 10 bases matching TRBD1. This CDR3 spans 14 amino acids. Germline CDR1 is SNHLY and CDR2 is FYNNEI. J gave up 0 bases and V 5 bases, and 1 base lay outside the gene matches. CDR3 nucleotides: TGTGCCAGCAGTCGGACAGGGGGCTCCTACGAGCAGTACTTC. Its translation: CASSRTGGSYEQYF.

This clone came up once. The rearrangement joins TRBV30 to TRBJ2-3; TRBD2 matches 10 bases. The CDR3 spans 15 residues. Losses at the gene ends were 5 bases for V and 5 bases for J; bases not matched to a gene: 10. Per germline, CDR1 GTSNPN and CDR2 SVGIG (reference sequence). The CDR3: CAWVWGAGGIDTQYF. The CDR3 DNA reads TGTGCCTGGGTTTGGGGAGCGGGAGGGATAGATACGCAGTATTTT. The full variable domain, with the rest looked up from reference TRBV30 and TRBJ2-3, is SQTIHQWPATLVQPVGSPLSLECTVEGTSNPNLYWYRQAAGRGLQLLFYSVGIGQISSEVPQNLSASRPQDRQFILSSKKLLLSDSGFYLCAWVWGAGGIDTQYFGPGTRLTVL.

CDR3 protein: CASSLGGLTGELFF. The CDR3 bases are TGTGCCAGCAGCTTGGGGGGGCTCACCGGGGAGCTGTTTTTT. V and J are TRBV11-2 and TRBJ2-2; possible D gene TRBD2, 7 bases. Germline V gene sequence: CDR1 SGHAT, CDR2 FQNNGV. The CDR3 is made up of 14 amino acids. The V gene lost 3 bases and the J gene lost 4 bases, with 9 bases spanning the gap.

The chain joins TRBV7-9 to TRBJ2-3; 9 bases agree with TRBD1. With V trimmed by 4 bases and J by 0 bases, 14 bases remained unmatched. Germline V CDR1 and CDR2: SEHNR, FQNEAQ (reference sequence). The CDR3 runs 19 residues. The DNA of the CDR3 is TGTGCCAGCAGCTCCGGGACAGGGATAAGTTGGGGGAGCACAGATACGCAGTATTTT. It encodes CASSSGTGISWGSTDTQYF.

V gene TRBV7-9 combines with J gene TRBJ1-2, with 7 bases identical to TRBD1. The CDR3 totals 14 residues. Germline V CDR1 and CDR2: SEHNR, FQNEAQ (reference sequence). Unmatched junction bases numbered 9, after V lost 4 bases and J lost 7 bases. CDR3 DNA: TGTGCCAGCAGCTCACACCGACAGGGACCTGGCTACACCTTC. Translated: CASSSHRQGPGYTF.

The chain joins TRBV9 to TRBJ2-3; perhaps TRBD2 as D (5 bases). This CDR3 contains 14 residues. In germline, CDR1 is SGDLS, CDR2 YYNGEE. Trimming left V 6 bases short and J 0 bases short, with 11 bases between. CDR3 DNA: TGTGCCAGCAACATGGGCGGGAGCACAGATACGCAGTATTTT. This codes for CASNMGGSTDTQYF.

The rearrangement uses TRBV11-2 and TRBJ1-4, with 8 bases aligning to TRBD1. The CDR3 runs to 14 residues. Germline-derived CDR1 and CDR2 are SGHAT and FQNNGV. V shed 5 bases and J 10 bases; nucleotides not matched to a gene: 9. CDR3 protein: CASSTTGDPRKLFF. The CDR3 nucleotides read TGTGCCAGCAGCACGACAGGGGATCCCCGAAAACTGTTTTTT.

The chain is built from TRBV9 and TRBJ2-1, with 9 positions matching TRBD2. With V trimmed by 3 bases and J by 10 bases, 14 bases remained unmatched. The CDR3 contains 16 residues. The germline gives CDR1 SGDLS, CDR2 YYNGEE. The CDR3 nucleotides are TGTGCCAGCAGCGGAAGGGGGGCTAGCGGGATCGAAGAGCAGTTCTTC. This gives the protein CASSGRGASGIEEQFF.